This T cell receptor beta chain was obtained from a study of T-cell memory formation after mild COVID-19. Study-wide results and limits: CM and EM subsets held most contracting CD4+ clones; EMRA held CD8+ ones. Pre-infection memory harbored some responding clones, suggesting cross-reactive memory joined.

The CDR3 loop spans 13 amino acids. V was trimmed by 2 bases and J by 2 bases, leaving 3 bases between them. Libraries for TCRalpha and TCRbeta carried sample barcodes and unique molecular identifiers via 5'RACE. MiXCR, applied by TCRdb to the 5' RACE reads, yields one record per CDR3 protein. Among 400,000 or so distinct CDR3 sequences listed, approximately 20% were seen once. Of note for this clonotype: The antigen is not known.

The specimen was PBMCs or a T cell subset sorted from them (not recorded which). The gene calls are TRBV12-3 or TRBV12-4 and TRBJ2-2; D is unclear. This TCR came from an adult woman who had mild COVID-19 (a few samples of this study predate the infection). Cell type and time point are not known. CDR3 DNA sequence: TGTGCCAGCAGTTTACCAAACACCGGGGAGCTGTTTTTT. Translating it yields CASSLPNTGELFF.